The entry below gives a single TCR beta chain sequence along with its context. Its antigen is undetermined. These data belong to a study of Tregs in tolerant kidney transplant recipients. CDR3 length: 15 residues. Trimming took off 3 bases at V and 3 bases at J, with 16 bases between the two ends. Germline CDR1 and CDR2: SGDLS and YYNGEE. Study results and limitations: No direct test of biological reproducibility was done here. The most relevant donor-specific Treg TCRbeta repertoire apparently came from expansion with activated donor B cells. Findings come from small patient numbers and require larger validation.

Sequencing used immunoSEQ multiplex PCR; TCRdb keeps in-frame clones, though not all of them. The data contain roughly 250,000 clones, approximately 83% of them singletons. CD4+CD25+CD127- Tregs, CD4+CD25- non-Tregs, CD4 and CD8 cells were sorted. The sequencing input was CD4+ T cells from blood. The TCR was taken from a human donor in good health. V is TRBV9 and J is TRBJ2-7; a weak D match, TRBD1 (6 bases). The CDR3 DNA is TGTGCCAGCAGCGGGGGGCAGGGCCCTTTCTACGAGCAGTACTTC. Amino acids: CASSGGQGPFYEQYF.